This T cell receptor (beta chain) comes out of a study of blood T cell repertoires in COVID-19. Those enrolled, adults aged roughly 18 to 90 years, came from 25 or so US areas. Each participant's cohort was designated according to participant-reported clinical history. Two consecutive negative NP/OP PCR tests, clearance, or resolved symptoms defined Cohort 3 recovery. This clone was seen a few times. V lost 2 bases and J lost 5, with 2 bases in between. Germline V CDR1 and CDR2: SGDLS, YYNGEE. This CDR3 comprises 11 residues. Under the authors' procedure: Using reference gene primer amplification, nucleated cell counts were estimated. Generated by immunoSEQ multiplex PCR, the TCRdb table keeps only in-frame clones and is missing some. V and J calls and clone size come straight from that table; D and trimming were deduced from the DNA. The sample includes roughly 280,000 clones, nearly 90% of them seen just once.

The receptor's source is a woman aged 55-75 years who had recovered from COVID-19. This chain uses TRBV9 with TRBJ2-1, with D hard to call. What was sequenced was PBMCs or T cells enriched from blood (not recorded which). The CDR3 sequence is CASSVNNEQFF. CDR3 nucleotides: TGTGCCAGCAGCGTCAACAATGAGCAGTTCTTC.